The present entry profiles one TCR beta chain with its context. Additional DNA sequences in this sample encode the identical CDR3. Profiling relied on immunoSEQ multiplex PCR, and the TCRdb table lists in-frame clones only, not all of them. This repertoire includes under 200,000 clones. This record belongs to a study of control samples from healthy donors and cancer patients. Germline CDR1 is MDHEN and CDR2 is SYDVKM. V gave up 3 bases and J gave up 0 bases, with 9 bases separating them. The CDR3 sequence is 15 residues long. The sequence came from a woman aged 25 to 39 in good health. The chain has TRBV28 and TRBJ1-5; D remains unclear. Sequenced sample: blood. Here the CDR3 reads CASSFSDGSNQPQHF. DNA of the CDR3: TGTGCCAGCAGTTTCTCGGACGGTAGCAATCAGCCCCAGCATTTT.